The rows below give T cell receptor beta chains drawn from one sample of a study of shared clonotypes between healthy human individuals. TCRdb's table, derived via immunoSEQ multiplex PCR, lists solely in-frame clones and lacks some. The sample has some 1.1 million clones; about 72% are singletons. The specimen was memory CD4+ T cells from PBMCs. The receptors derive from a young man in good health. Some clones in this sample may be carry-over from other donors' samples. The CDR3 runs from the conserved cysteine through the conserved F or W. A D gene is named only where the DNA matches it firmly. The size of a clone is reported for some rows only, either as once, few or many, or as a class for expanded clones.

NA,NA,TRBV5-1,TRBJ2-3,TGCGCCAGCAGCTTGGCGCTGGATACGCAGTATTTT,CASSLALDTQYF
NA,NA,TRBV29-1,TRBJ1-1,TGCAGCGTTACCACAGGTTTCCCGAACACTGAAGCTTTCTTT,CSVTTGFPNTEAFF
NA,NA,TRBV7-3,TRBJ1-1,TGTGCCAGCAGCTTAAGCGCCCAGCCGAACACTGAAGCTTTCTTT,CASSLSAQPNTEAFF
NA,NA,TRBV7-3,TRBJ2-2,TGTGCCAGCAGCTTAACCAGCGTGAGGACCGGGGAGCTGTTTTTT,CASSLTSVRTGELFF
NA,once,TRBV5-6,TRBJ2-7,TGTGCCAGCAGCTCGTCCTCCTACGAGCAGTACTTC,CASSSSSYEQYF
NA,few,TRBV4-2,TRBJ1-4,TGTGCCAGCAGCCAAGGGTCCGGCCGGGAGGCTAATGAAAAACTGTTTTTT,CASSQGSGREANEKLFF
TRBD2,NA,TRBV7-9,TRBJ2-1,TGTGCCAGCAGCCCCAGCGGGAACTACAATGAGCAGTTCTTC,CASSPSGNYNEQFF
NA,NA,TRBV5-1,TRBJ2-7,TGCGCCAGCAGCTTCGACAGCAGAAACTACGAGCAGTACTTC,CASSFDSRNYEQYF
NA,NA,TRBV28,TRBJ1-3,TGTGCCAGCAGTCTCCCTCACAGCTCTGGAAACACCATATATTTT,CASSLPHSSGNTIYF
NA,NA,TRBV28,TRBJ1-2,TGTGCCAGCAGTGTGACCGGGACGATTTATGGCTACACCTTC,CASSVTGTIYGYTF
NA,NA,TRBV2,TRBJ2-5,TGTGCCAGCAGTGAAAACAGGAGGGAGACCCAGTACTTC,CASSENRRETQYF
TRBD1,NA,TRBV18,TRBJ2-7,TGTGCCAGCTCATCCAACGGACAGGCTGAGCAGTACTTC,CASSSNGQAEQYF
NA,NA,TRBV5-4,TRBJ1-2,TGTGCCAGCAGCTTGGATGGTGTTGGCGGAAACTATGGCTACACCTTC,CASSLDGVGGNYGYTF
TRBD1,NA,TRBV28,TRBJ1-3,TGTGCCAGCAGGCCCAACAGGGGAACGTCTGGAAACACCATATATTTT,CASRPNRGTSGNTIYF
NA,once,TRBV21-1,TRBJ1-2,TGTGCCAGCCGGGGGGACCATAACTATGGCTACACCTTC,CASRGDHNYGYTF
NA,few,TRBV5-1,TRBJ2-1,TGCGCCAGCAGCTTGACAGGAGGATACAATGAGCAGTTCTTC,CASSLTGGYNEQFF
TRBD1,NA,TRBV18,TRBJ2-7,TGTGCCAGCTCACCCTGGACAGGAGACTACGAGCAGTACTTC,CASSPWTGDYEQYF